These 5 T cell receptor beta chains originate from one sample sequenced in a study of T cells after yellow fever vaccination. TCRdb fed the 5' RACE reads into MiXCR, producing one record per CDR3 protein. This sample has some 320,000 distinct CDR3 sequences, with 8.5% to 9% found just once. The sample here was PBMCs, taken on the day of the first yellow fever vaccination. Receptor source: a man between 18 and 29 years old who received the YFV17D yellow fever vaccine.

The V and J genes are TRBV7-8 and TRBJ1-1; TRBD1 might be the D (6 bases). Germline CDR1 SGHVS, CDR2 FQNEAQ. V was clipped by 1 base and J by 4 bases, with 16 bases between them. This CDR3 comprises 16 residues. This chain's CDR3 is CASSLVTGSGGTEAFF. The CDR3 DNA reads TGTGCCAGCAGCTTAGTAACAGGGAGCGGGGGCACTGAAGCTTTCTTT.

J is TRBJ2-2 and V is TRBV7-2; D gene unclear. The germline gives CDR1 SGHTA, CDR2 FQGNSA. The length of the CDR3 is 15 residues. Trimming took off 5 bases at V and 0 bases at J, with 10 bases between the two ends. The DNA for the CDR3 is TGTGCCAGCAGCCTCGACCCCTCGAACACCGGGGAGCTGTTTTTT. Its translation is CASSLDPSNTGELFF.

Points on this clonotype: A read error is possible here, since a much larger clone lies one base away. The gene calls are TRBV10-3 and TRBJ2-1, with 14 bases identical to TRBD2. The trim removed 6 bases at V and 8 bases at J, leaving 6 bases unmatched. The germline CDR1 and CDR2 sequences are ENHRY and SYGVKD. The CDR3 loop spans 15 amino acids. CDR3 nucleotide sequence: TGTGCCATCAGAGGACTAGCGGGGGGCATCGATGAGCAGTTCTTC. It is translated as CAIRGLAGGIDEQFF.

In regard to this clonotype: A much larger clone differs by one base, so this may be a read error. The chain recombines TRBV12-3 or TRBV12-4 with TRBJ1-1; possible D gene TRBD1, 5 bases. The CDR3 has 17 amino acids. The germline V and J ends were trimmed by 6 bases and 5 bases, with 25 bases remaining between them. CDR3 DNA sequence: TGTGCCAGCAGACCCGTGACCGCGGTGGGGGTGCTGACTGAAGCTTTCTTT. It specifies CASRPVTAVGVLTEAFF.

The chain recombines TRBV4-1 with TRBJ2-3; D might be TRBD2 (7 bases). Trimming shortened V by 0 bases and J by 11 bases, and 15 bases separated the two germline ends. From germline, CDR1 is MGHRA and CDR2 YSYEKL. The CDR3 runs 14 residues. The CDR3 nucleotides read TGCGCCAGCAGCCAAGACCGGGGGGCCCAGGGGCAGTATTTT. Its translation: CASSQDRGAQGQYF.